This T cell receptor beta chain was retrieved from a study of T cell repertoires in cytomegalovirus infection. The CDR3 loop spans 14 amino acids. Losses at the gene ends were 5 bases for V and 2 bases for J; bases not matched to a gene: 3. Germline V gene sequence: CDR1 DFQATT, CDR2 SNEGSKA (reference sequence). TCRdb re-analysed the reads in MiXCR, keeping a single row per CDR3 protein. Among more than 250,000 distinct CDR3 sequences, roughly 15% were seen once, and the ten largest hold around 9.5%. General study findings and limits: Cumulative public TCR beta family frequency identified CMV carriers with the relevant HLA.

This clonotype came up a few times. The antigen remains undetermined. The chain carries TRBV20-1 and TRBJ1-4, with TRBD1 matching over 9 bases. The source of this sequence is a human donor in good health (CMV status not recorded). Some clones in this sample may be carry-over from other donors' samples. Sequenced: PBMCs. The CDR3 nucleotides are TGCAGTGCTCCCGGACAGGGGACTAATGAAAAACTGTTTTTT. This gives the protein CSAPGQGTNEKLFF.